The rows below give T cell receptor beta chains drawn from one sample of a study of T cell responses to AZD1222 COVID-19 vaccine. Some clones are missing from TCRdb's copy, which holds only in-frame ones; the method was immunoSEQ multiplex PCR. The sample lists tens of thousands of clones, over 75% occurring once. Sequences were derived from peripheral blood, sampled on day 0 of AZD1222 vaccination. The receptors stem from an adult in good health. The CDR3 runs from the conserved cysteine through the conserved F or W. D genes are given only for firm matches. Clone size is shown for a subset of rows, as once, few, many or a class of expanded clone.

TRBJ1-5 | - | TRBV6-2/TRBV6-3 | - | CASSYPKGSQHF | TGTGCCAGCAGTTACCCGAAGGGATCCCAGCATTTT
TRBJ1-5 | - | TRBV5-4 | - | CASSQQGVDQPQHF | TGTGCCAGCAGTCAGCAGGGTGTTGACCAGCCCCAGCATTTT
TRBJ1-1 | - | TRBV10-3 | few | CAISGGTEAFF | TGTGCCATCAGTGGGGGAACTGAAGCTTTCTTT
TRBJ1-5 | - | TRBV19 | - | CASNRNSNQPQHF | TGTGCCAGTAACAGAAACAGCAATCAGCCCCAGCATTTT
TRBJ1-4 | - | TRBV4-1 | - | CASSQDGAVGALGEKLFF | TGCGCCAGCAGCCAAGATGGTGCAGTAGGCGCCTTGGGGGAAAAACTGTTTTTT
TRBJ1-2 | - | TRBV27 | - | CASSLSTSGGTPAF | TGTGCCAGCAGTTTATCGACCTCGGGCGGGACACCGGCCTTC
TRBJ2-1 | TRBD2 | TRBV29-1 | - | CSVLLLADEQFF | TGCAGCGTTCTCCTTCTAGCGGATGAGCAGTTCTTC
TRBJ2-4 | - | TRBV6-5 | - | CASNEGFKNIQYF | TGTGCCAGCAACGAAGGCTTCAAAAACATTCAGTACTTC
TRBJ2-1 | TRBD2 | TRBV7-6 | - | CASSWGTSVGYEQFF | TGTGCCAGCAGCTGGGGGACTAGCGTAGGATATGAGCAGTTCTTC
TRBJ2-3 | TRBD2 | TRBV3-1/TRBV3-2 | medium-sized | CASSQGLAGAVSTDTQYF | TGTGCCAGCAGCCAAGGGCTAGCGGGGGCGGTTAGCACAGATACGCAGTATTTT
TRBJ2-1 | TRBD2 | TRBV18 | once | CASSRLAGLDEQFF | TGTGCCAGCTCGAGACTAGCGGGACTCGATGAGCAGTTCTTC
TRBJ2-1 | TRBD2 | TRBV29-1 | - | CSSARSGGAGEQFF | TGCAGCTCGGCACGCAGCGGGGGGGCTGGGGAGCAGTTCTTC
TRBJ1-1 | - | TRBV20-1 | - | CSRPGAKAFF | TGCAGCAGGCCGGGAGCCAAAGCTTTCTTT
TRBJ1-1 | - | TRBV12-3/TRBV12-4 | - | CASSLTTNTEAFF | TGTGCCAGCAGTTTAACGACGAACACTGAAGCTTTCTTT
TRBJ2-2 | - | TRBV3-1/TRBV3-2 | once | CASSQHYSDTGELFF | TGTGCCAGCAGCCAACACTACTCCGACACCGGGGAGCTGTTTTTT
TRBJ2-5 | - | TRBV5-6 | - | CASSLRSGETQYF | TGTGCCAGCAGCTTGAGGTCCGGGGAGACCCAGTACTTC
TRBJ1-5 | - | TRBV5-8 | once | CASSLLDQPQHF | TGTGCCAGCAGCTTATTGGATCAGCCCCAGCATTTT
TRBJ1-6 | - | TRBV24-1 | - | CATSEAGNSPLHF | TGTGCCACCAGTGAGGCGGGTAATTCACCCCTCCACTTT
TRBJ2-7 | - | TRBV10-3 | - | CAISGQRYEQYF | TGTGCCATCAGCGGACAGCGCTACGAGCAGTACTTC